The clone carrying this T cell receptor (beta chain) is categorized as medium-sized. The target antigen is unknown. CT and PET/CT showed node-negative disease in all patients, who had no prior chemotherapy, radiotherapy or other malignancies. This sample stems from a study of prognosis after radiotherapy for stage I lung cancer. Trimming at V came to 5 bases and at J to 2 bases, leaving 12 bases not matched to a gene. This CDR3 region has 17 residues. Germline lookup yields CDR1 LNHNV and CDR2 YYDKDF (reference sequence). Amplicons of TCR beta CDR3 were generated from genomic DNA by two-round multiplex PCR. Gene-specific primers for each TRBV and TRBJ gene drove first-round PCR. Universal primers were used for second-round PCR. One entry per CDR3 protein, called by TCRdb with MiXCR from the multiplex PCR reads. The data hold about 8,500 distinct CDR3 sequences, with less than 65% observed a single time.

Study-level results: Tumor specificity was not determined for the expanded TCR clones. When patients developed distant metastases, their Shannon entropy after stereotactic body radiation therapy was lower.

The specimen comprised PBMCs, sampled before or after stereotactic body radiation therapy (not recorded which). V usage is TRBV15 and J usage is TRBJ1-2; 9 nucleotides align to TRBD1. This clonotype was sampled from a donor aged 50 or older with non-small cell lung cancer. The chain's CDR3 is CATSARTGVTMNYGYTF. CDR3 sequence (DNA): TGTGCCACCAGCGCACGGACAGGGGTTACGATGAACTATGGCTACACCTTC.